The sequence of this TCR beta chain was determined in a study of T-cell memory formation after mild COVID-19. Whole-study results and caveats: CM and EM subsets held most contracting CD4+ clones; EMRA held CD8+ ones.

Only a few counts were recorded for this clonotype. No antigen is known for it. This CDR3 is 13 amino acids long. V gave up 3 bases and J gave up 5 bases, with 10 bases separating them. Germline loops: CDR1 SEHNR, CDR2 FQNEAQ (reference sequence). TCRdb re-derived calls from the 5' RACE reads in MiXCR, one entry per CDR3 protein. Among 380,000 or so distinct CDR3 sequences listed, about an eighth were seen once. The chain has TRBV7-9 and TRBJ1-1, with no clear D. The sequence came from a man between 18 and 35 years old who had mild COVID-19 (a few samples of this study predate the infection). Cell type and time point are not known. Sequencing was done on a sample of PBMCs or a T cell subset sorted from them (not recorded which). The DNA of the CDR3 is TGTGCCAGCAGCTTCGACCTGGCAACTGAAGCTTTCTTT. It codes for CASSFDLATEAFF.